This T cell receptor beta chain was retrieved from a study of neoadjuvant nivolumab and ipilimumab in lung cancer (dated by TCRdb to the early 2020s). Looking at the study overall: Nivolumab was given at 3 mg/kg intravenously on days 1, 15 and 29, and the combination arm added ipilimumab 1 mg/kg on day 1 only. The primary trial endpoint was the major pathologic response (MPR) rate in the intention-to-treat population in each study arm. A total of 40 to 45 patients with operable NSCLC were treated in the trial, with around 23 randomized to nivolumab monotherapy and about 20 randomized to nivolumab plus ipilimumab. TCR repertoires in pretherapy (baseline) peripheral blood were compared with TCR repertoires in tumors resected at surgery after neoadjuvant immune checkpoint blockade. Matched pretherapy and resected tumor pairs were analyzed for seven patients: four treated with nivolumab and three with nivolumab plus ipilimumab. Findings and caveats that apply to the study as a whole: Compared with tumor-adjacent uninvolved lung, resected tumors had greater TCR richness and clonality, and increases showed up in more of the dual-therapy-treated tumors. No significant correlation was found between TCR clonality and pathologic tumor regression, and only one major-pathologic-response sample was available for the clonality analysis. Richness in tumors resected after neoadjuvant therapy showed a positive correlation with pretherapy blood TCR richness (Spearman R ≈ 0.78). A small number of samples was subjected to TCR sequencing. Tumor T-cell richness and clonality rose from pretherapy to surgery in three of three dual-therapy tumors but in only two of four nivolumab-treated tumors.

The method was the immunoSEQ multiplex PCR assay. As for how the authors treated the data: Richness and clonality were used to summarize the repertoires, and clones that significantly expanded or contracted between pre- and post-therapy samples were identified. The table comes from immuneACCESS by way of TCRdb, which keeps in-frame sequences with V and J called. Part of the clones is missing from these tables; in studies checked, under half for an unresolved V gene and the rest for unknown reasons. The V and J calls and clone size come from that table; D and trimming were worked out from the DNA. Within this sample are approximately 29,000 clones, with roughly nine tenths of them counted one time only. The ten largest make up around 5.1% of the sample. The CDR3 runs 16 amino acids, cysteine and phenylalanine included. The read is trimmed to its CDR3 DNA, 48 bases read in frame from base 1. V is cut back by 4 bases and J by 0 bases, with 7 bases in the junction unmatched. The germline V gene provides CDR1 SGHRS and CDR2 YFSETQ.

The time point tag for this specimen amounts to: at surgical resection after neoadjuvant nivolumab +/- ipilimumab. Samples were obtained from the phase 2 randomized NEOSTAR trial, in which neoadjuvant nivolumab or nivolumab plus ipilimumab followed by surgery was tested in operable NSCLC. As for this clone: It has no known antigen specificity. Base qualities are not provided; no much larger clone lies one nucleotide away.

This receptor was obtained from an adult with non-small cell lung cancer. The receptor chain draws on TRBV5-1 and TRBJ1-3; 7 bases in between match TRBD1. The specimen comprised peripheral blood, sampled after neoadjuvant nivolumab, alone or with ipilimumab, at or shortly before surgery. This receptor has the CDR3 CASSIRTGLSGNTIYF. In nucleotide form, the sequence is TGCGCCAGCAGCATCCGGACAGGCCTCTCTGGAAACACCATATATTTT.